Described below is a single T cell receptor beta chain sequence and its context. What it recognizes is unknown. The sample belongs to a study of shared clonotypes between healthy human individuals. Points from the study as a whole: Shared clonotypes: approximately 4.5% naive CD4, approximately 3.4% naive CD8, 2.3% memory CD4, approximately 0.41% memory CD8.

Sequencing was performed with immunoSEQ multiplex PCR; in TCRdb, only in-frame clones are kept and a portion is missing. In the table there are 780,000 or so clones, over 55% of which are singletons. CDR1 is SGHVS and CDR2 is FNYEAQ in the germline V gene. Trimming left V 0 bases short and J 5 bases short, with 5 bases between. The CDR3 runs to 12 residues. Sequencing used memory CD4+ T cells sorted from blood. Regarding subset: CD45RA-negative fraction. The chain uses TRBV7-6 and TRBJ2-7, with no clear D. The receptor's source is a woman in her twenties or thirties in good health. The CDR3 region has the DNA TGTGCCAGCAGCTTAGCAGGCCACGAGCAGTACTTC. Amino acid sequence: CASSLAGHEQYF.